This T cell receptor (beta chain) was recorded in a study of blood T cell repertoires in COVID-19. Repertoires were generated with immunoSEQ multiplex PCR, while TCRdb's copy carries only in-frame clones and drops some. The sample yields about 480,000 clones, 85% to 90% seen once. One Seattle source followed patients from active infection through their disease course. This CDR3 has 12 amino acids. Germline V gene sequence: CDR1 SGHAT, CDR2 FQNNGV. The V end lost 2 bases, the J end lost 6 bases, and 5 bases lay between the germline ends. The source of this sequence is a woman aged 45-59 years with COVID-19, enrolled during active disease. This chain links TRBV11-2 with TRBJ2-1; D is ambiguous. The specimen was peripheral blood. The chain's CDR3 is CASSLTGNEQFF. In DNA form, the CDR3 reads TGTGCCAGCAGCTTAACCGGCAATGAGCAGTTCTTC.